This T cell receptor beta chain was captured by sequencing in a study of blood T cells in healthy people across ages. Study overall: Template switching captured about one barcoded beta molecule per two T cells. Study-level results: Observed TCR beta diversity per million T cells went down as age went up. This fall followed a roughly linear course with age.

In the case of this clonotype: Its specificity is unknown.

V lost 0 bases to trimming and J lost 9 bases, with 15 bases between them. The CDR3 spans 15 residues. Germline values: CDR1 LGHNA, CDR2 YNFKEQ. A second PCR of roughly 6 to 12 cycles used a sample-barcoded 5' primer and a J-beta primer mix. TCRdb reanalysed the 5' RACE reads using MiXCR and keeps one entry per CDR3 protein. Altogether some 1,500,000 distinct CDR3 sequences are present, approximately 39% being singletons, with the ten largest covering about 4.1%. Each sample had at least 6.5 million PBMCs isolated. Per individual sample, total RNA of at least 5.5 micrograms was extracted. The source of this sequence is a young woman in good health. Sequenced input: blood. The chain employs TRBV4-2 and TRBJ2-1; possibly TRBD2 for D (5 bases). DNA for the CDR3: TGTGCCAGCAGCCAAGATCTTGCCGGGGTGGGTGAGCAGTTCTTC. It encodes CASSQDLAGVGEQFF.